This TCR beta chain was recovered during a study of identifying expanded T cells in peripheral blood. The junction had 5 bases not matched to a gene; V was cut back by 5 bases and J by 0 bases. Germline CDR1 SGHRS, CDR2 YFSETQ. The CDR3 runs to 15 residues. Profiled with immunoSEQ multiplex PCR; TCRdb holds only in-frame clones, not every one. Here the sample spans around 94,000 clones, about 87% being singletons. The specimen sequenced was blood. This sequence was found in a person aged 18-69 years in good health. The rearrangement uses TRBV5-1 and TRBJ2-1; TRBD1 matches at 7 bases. CDR3 coding DNA: TGCGCCAGCAGGGCTCAGGGGGACTCCTACAATGAGCAGTTCTTC. Protein product: CASRAQGDSYNEQFF.